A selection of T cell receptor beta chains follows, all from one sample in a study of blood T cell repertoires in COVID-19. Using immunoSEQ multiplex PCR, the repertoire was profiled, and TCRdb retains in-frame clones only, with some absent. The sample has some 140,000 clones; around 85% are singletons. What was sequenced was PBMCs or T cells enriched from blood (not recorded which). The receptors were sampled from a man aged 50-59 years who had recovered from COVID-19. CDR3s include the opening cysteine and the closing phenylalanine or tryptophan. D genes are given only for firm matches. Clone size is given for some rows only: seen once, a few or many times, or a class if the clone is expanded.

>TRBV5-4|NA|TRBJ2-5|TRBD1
CASSAPTGVNQYF
TGTGCCAGCAGTGCCCCCACAGGGGTCAACCAGTACTTC
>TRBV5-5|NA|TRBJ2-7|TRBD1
CASSFSLRTGGSEQYF
TGTGCCAGCAGCTTTAGTCTTAGGACAGGGGGGTCGGAGCAGTACTTC
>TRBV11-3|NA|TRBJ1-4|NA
CASSLFRGTTNEKLFF
TGTGCCAGCAGCTTGTTTAGGGGTACCACTAATGAAAAACTGTTTTTT
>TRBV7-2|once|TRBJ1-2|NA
CASSLDSVGANYGYTF
TGTGCCAGCAGCTTAGATTCTGTAGGGGCGAACTATGGCTACACCTTC
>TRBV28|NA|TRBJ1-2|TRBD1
CASRGQGNYGYTF
TGTGCCAGCAGGGGACAGGGGAACTATGGCTACACCTTC
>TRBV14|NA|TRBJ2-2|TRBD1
CASRQGAIMSNTGELFF
TGTGCCTCCCGACAGGGGGCAATTATGAGTAACACCGGGGAGCTGTTTTTT
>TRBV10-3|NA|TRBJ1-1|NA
CAMTSNTEAFF
TGTGCCATGACATCCAACACTGAAGCTTTCTTT
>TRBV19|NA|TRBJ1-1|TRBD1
CASGRQGVTEAFF
TGTGCCAGTGGAAGACAGGGGGTCACTGAAGCTTTCTTT
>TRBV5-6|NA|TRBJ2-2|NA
CASSRGGTGELFF
TGTGCCAGCAGCCGAGGGGGCACCGGGGAGCTGTTTTTT
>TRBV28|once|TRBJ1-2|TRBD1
CASSLDRGRGGYTF
TGTGCCAGCAGTCTGGACAGGGGTCGGGGTGGCTACACCTTC
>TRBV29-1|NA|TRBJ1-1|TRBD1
CSVVTGDTEAFF
TGCAGCGTTGTGACAGGGGACACTGAAGCTTTCTTT
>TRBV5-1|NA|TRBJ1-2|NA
CASSPPNGYTF
TGCGCCAGCAGCCCCCCTAATGGCTACACCTTC
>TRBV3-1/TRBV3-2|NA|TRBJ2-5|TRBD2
CASSPRLAGGQETQYF
TGTGCCAGCAGCCCTCGACTAGCGGGGGGACAAGAGACCCAGTACTTC
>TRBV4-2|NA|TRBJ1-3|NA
CASTGAGNTIYF
TGTGCCAGCACAGGGGCTGGAAACACCATATATTTT
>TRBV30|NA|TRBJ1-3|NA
CAWSVHSGLNTIYF
TGTGCCTGGAGTGTACATTCAGGATTAAACACCATATATTTT
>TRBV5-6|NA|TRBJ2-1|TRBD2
CASSSDPGLAGGYYNEQFF
TGTGCCAGCAGCTCCGACCCGGGACTAGCGGGGGGCTACTACAATGAGCAGTTCTTC
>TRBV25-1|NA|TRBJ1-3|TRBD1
CASSAGQVGVTIYF
TGTGCCAGCAGTGCGGGACAGGTCGGCGTCACCATATATTTT